Shown below are 6 T cell receptor beta chains from a single sample sequenced in a study of T-cell reconstitution after alpha-beta-depleted transplantation in children. Construction of the TCRbeta library involved unique molecular identifiers. TCRdb reprocessed the PCR reads with MiXCR, giving one entry per CDR3 protein. The sample contains 610,000 or so distinct CDR3 sequences, over 25% of which appear only once. The sequencing used PBMCs, collected before TCRalphabeta/CD19-depleted stem cell transplant. These receptors came from a boy in the first two years of life with Wiskott-Aldrich syndrome, due to receive a stem cell transplant.

The chain is built from TRBV28 and TRBJ2-7, with 10 nucleotides matching TRBD1. CDR1 MDHEN and CDR2 SYDVKM come from the germline V gene. There are 17 residues in the CDR3. The junction had 11 bases not matched to a gene; V was cut back by 6 bases and J by 0 bases. The CDR3 bases are TGTGCCAGCAGCCCCTCCGGGACAGGGGATCTCTCCTACGAGCAGTACTTC. Translation: CASSPSGTGDLSYEQYF.

The chain has TRBV5-1 and TRBJ1-2; D gene ambiguous. Trimming cost V 2 bases and J 4 bases, with 9 bases left between them. The CDR3 contains 13 residues. The germline V gene encodes CDR1 SGHRS and CDR2 YFSETQ. The CDR3 bases are TGCGCCAGCAGCTTCTTACCATCCTATGGCTACACCTTC. This codes for CASSFLPSYGYTF.

This chain joins TRBV11-1 and TRBJ2-6; perhaps TRBD2 as D (5 bases). The V end lost 3 bases, the J end lost 0 bases, and 15 bases lay between the germline ends. CDR3 length: 18 amino acids. Germline V CDR1 and CDR2: SGHAT, FQDESV (reference sequence). CDR3 coding DNA: TGTGCCAGCAGCTTCATAGGAATCCGGGGCTCTGGGGCCAACGTCCTGACTTTC. It codes for CASSFIGIRGSGANVLTF.

This clonotype is a singleton in its sample. The genes are TRBV14 and TRBJ2-7; D is ambiguous. The J call is doubtful: the DNA matches TRBJ2-1 better. Germline V gene data show CDR1 as SGHDN and CDR2 as FVKESK. The CDR3 has 16 residues. The CDR3 sequence: CASSQRDSWSYNEQFF. CDR3 nucleotides: TGTGCCAGCAGCCAAAGGGATTCATGGTCCTACAATGAGCAGTTCTTC.

This clonotype was found a few times. The chain recombines TRBV29-1 with TRBJ2-7; 7 positions agree with TRBD2. Germline V lookup: CDR1 SQVTM, CDR2 ANQGSEA. Trimming at V came to 4 bases and at J to 1 base, leaving 7 bases not matched to a gene. The CDR3 loop spans 14 amino acids. The CDR3 nucleotides read TGCAGCGTTGGTTTCAGCGGGAAATCCTACGAGCAGTACTTC. Protein sequence: CSVGFSGKSYEQYF.

The chain uses TRBV5-1 and TRBJ2-7; TRBD2 might be the D (6 bases). This CDR3 spans 14 amino acids. CDR1 SGHRS and CDR2 YFSETQ come from the germline V gene. V was clipped by 1 base and J by 3 bases, with 11 bases between them. CDR3 bases: TGCGCCAGCAGCTTGTCTAGCGACAGCTACGAGCAGTACTTC. Encoded protein: CASSLSSDSYEQYF.